This T cell receptor (beta chain) was recorded in a study of blood T cell repertoires in COVID-19. Turning to the study itself: Samples came from the United States, Italy and Spain, spanning acute and convalescent COVID-19. The cDNA or gDNA used as material had been derived from T cells, B-cell-depleted T cells, or PBMCs.

In the source study's methods: Amplification with reference gene primers provided the estimates of nucleated cell counts. Clones were sequenced by immunoSEQ multiplex PCR, and TCRdb holds only the in-frame ones, with some missing. The V and J calls and clone size are taken from that table; D and trimming were inferred from the DNA. Of a few hundred thousand clones detected, 89% appear once; the ten largest clones hold around 10%. Germline CDR1 and CDR2: SGHKS and YYEKEE (reference sequence). This CDR3 has 15 residues. The V segment lost 2 bases and the J segment 0 bases; nucleotides outside the gene matches: 4. Seattle patient enrollment occurred during active infection, with longitudinal follow-up thereafter.

The clonotype originates from a woman aged 25 to 39 with COVID-19, enrolled during active disease. The chain links TRBV5-5 to TRBJ1-1; TRBD1 matches at 7 bases. The sequenced sample consisted of peripheral blood. CDR3 nucleotide sequence: TGTGCCAGCAGCTTTGGCGGACAGGTGAACACTGAAGCTTTCTTT. As protein: CASSFGGQVNTEAFF.